Presented here are 25 T cell receptor beta chains from one specimen sequenced in a study of OX40 agonist ivuxolimab in advanced cancers. Using immunoSEQ multiplex PCR, the repertoire was profiled, and TCRdb retains in-frame clones only, with some absent. Of 87,000 or so clones in the sample, over 75% were seen once. The sample consisted of CD4+ or CD8+ T cells sorted from blood, taken in a trial of the OX40 agonist ivuxolimab. These receptors were taken from an adult with an advanced solid tumor such as melanoma, head and neck, liver or kidney cancer.

J is TRBJ2-2 and V is TRBV19; D gene unclear. The CDR3 extends over 12 amino acids. V was clipped by 5 bases and J by 3 bases, with 4 bases between them. Germline CDR1 reads LNHDA; CDR2 reads SQIVND (reference sequence). The CDR3 spells CASSPYTGELFF. The CDR3 DNA reads TGTGCCAGTAGTCCATACACCGGGGAGCTGTTTTTT.

A few counts support this clone. The rearrangement joins TRBV5-1 to TRBJ2-7; 16 positions match TRBD2. The CDR3 is 16 amino acids. After removal of 3 bases from V and 5 bases from J, the junction contained 5 bases not matched to a gene. Germline V gene sequence: CDR1 SGHRS, CDR2 YFSETQ. CDR3 protein: CASSWGLAGGRDEQYF. The CDR3 DNA reads as TGCGCCAGCAGCTGGGGACTAGCGGGAGGGCGCGACGAGCAGTACTTC.

This chain links TRBV7-9 with TRBJ2-1; 15 bases agree with TRBD2. This CDR3 is built from 17 residues. V was pared by 5 bases and J by 3 bases, with 5 bases of the junction left unmatched. Germline CDR1 and CDR2: SEHNR and FQNEAQ (reference sequence). The CDR3 nucleotides are TGTGCCAGCAGCGAAGGGACTAGCGGGAGGATCTACAATGAGCAGTTCTTC. This encodes CASSEGTSGRIYNEQFF.

This clone was counted between two and nine times. The chain couples TRBV6-6 to TRBJ1-5; D perhaps matches TRBD1 (6 bases). The V end lost 4 bases, the J end lost 6 bases, and 16 bases lay between the germline ends. There are 15 residues in the CDR3. Germline V gene lookup returns CDR1 MNHNY and CDR2 SVGAGI (reference sequence). In DNA form, the CDR3 reads TGTGCCAGCAGTTCCTACGGGGAAGGGGGTCAGCCCCAGCATTTT. Translated, it gives CASSSYGEGGQPQHF.

The chain employs TRBV27 and TRBJ1-5; no definite D call. V was shortened by 6 bases and J by 8 bases, with 14 bases between the two germline ends. The CDR3 sequence is 13 residues long. Germline CDR1 MNHEY, CDR2 SMNVEV (reference sequence). The CDR3 is CASSHSSLEPQHF. The CDR3 DNA is TGTGCCAGCAGCCATTCGTCTTTGGAGCCCCAGCATTTT.

V usage is TRBV28 and J usage is TRBJ1-5; D is unresolved. Germline-derived CDR1 and CDR2 are MDHEN and SYDVKM. Trimming removed 3 bases at V and 1 base at J, with 7 bases between. The CDR3 extends over 14 amino acids. The CDR3 here is CASSFFGSNQPQHF. In DNA form, the CDR3 reads TGTGCCAGCAGTTTCTTTGGGAGCAATCAGCCCCAGCATTTT. Drawing the rest from reference TRBV28 and TRBJ1-5, the complete variable domain is DVKVTQSSRYLVKRTGEKVFLECVQDMDHENMFWYRQDPGLGLRLIYFSYDVKMKEKGDIPEGYSVSREKKERFSLILESASTNQTSMYLCASSFFGSNQPQHFGDGTRLSIL.

The genes are TRBV9 and TRBJ2-7, with D perhaps matching TRBD1 (5 bases). V lost 0 bases to trimming and J lost 3 bases, with 13 bases between them. This CDR3 contains 15 residues. The germline V gene has CDR1 SGDLS and CDR2 YYNGEE. CDR3 in DNA: TGTGCCAGCAGCGTAGAATCAGGGCTAAACTACGAGCAGTACTTC. Its protein product is CASSVESGLNYEQYF. The variable domain in full, completed from reference TRBV9 and TRBJ2-7, reads DSGVTQTPKHLITATGQRVTLRCSPRSGDLSVYWYQQSLDQGLQFLIQYYNGEERAKGNILERFSAQQFPDLHSELNLSSLELGDSALYFCASSVESGLNYEQYFGPGTRLTVT.

This chain links TRBV9 with TRBJ2-1; D gene ambiguous. Between the trimmed V and J ends, which lost 4 bases and 6 bases, there was a span of 14 bases. The CDR3 contains 14 residues. CDR1 is SGDLS and CDR2 is YYNGEE in the germline V gene. The CDR3 protein is CASSLGFSSNEQFF. The DNA for the CDR3 is TGTGCCAGCAGCCTCGGGTTCAGCTCCAATGAGCAGTTCTTC. The full variable domain, with the rest looked up from reference TRBV9 and TRBJ2-1, is DSGVTQTPKHLITATGQRVTLRCSPRSGDLSVYWYQQSLDQGLQFLIQYYNGEERAKGNILERFSAQQFPDLHSELNLSSLELGDSALYFCASSLGFSSNEQFFGPGTRLTVL.

The J gene is TRBJ1-1, the V gene TRBV30, with D unclear. Germline-derived CDR1 and CDR2 are GTSNPN and SVGIG (reference sequence). This CDR3 region has 11 residues. V was trimmed by 8 bases and J by 1 base, leaving 8 bases between them. DNA for the CDR3: TGTGCCCGAGGGCGGAACACTGAAGCTTTCTTT. It specifies CARGRNTEAFF.

This chain connects TRBV6-5 to TRBJ2-3, with D unclear. V was cut by 2 bases and J by 3 bases, with 6 bases left in between. The germline gives CDR1 MNHEY, CDR2 SVGAGI. The CDR3 length is 13 residues. This chain's CDR3 is CASSYRATDTQYF. CDR3 sequence (DNA): TGTGCCAGCAGTTACCGAGCGACAGATACGCAGTATTTT.

The chain carries TRBV4-3 and TRBJ2-7, with TRBD2 matching 16 bases. The CDR3 runs to 18 residues. V trimming: 1 base; J trimming: 3 bases; junction bases outside the gene matches: 6. The V gene's germline CDR1 is LGHNA and CDR2 YSLEER. CDR3: CASSQAKGLAGGGYEQYF. As DNA, the CDR3 is TGCGCCAGCAGCCAAGCCAAGGGACTAGCGGGAGGGGGCTACGAGCAGTACTTC.

This clone was picked up one time. This chain joins TRBV7-8 and TRBJ2-5, with 7 positions matching TRBD2. V was pared by 1 base and J by 11 bases, with 10 bases of the junction left unmatched. CDR1 is SGHVS, CDR2 FQNEAQ, per germline. CDR3 length: 14 residues. The CDR3 DNA is TGTGCCAGCAGCTTAGTGGCGGGAGAAGTTGAGCAGTACTTC. Translating it yields CASSLVAGEVEQYF.

This chain uses TRBV19 with TRBJ1-5; the D is unclear. This CDR3 comprises 12 residues. V was pared by 5 bases and J by 10 bases, with 12 bases between. Looked up from germline, CDR1 is LNHDA and CDR2 is SQIVND (reference sequence). DNA for the CDR3: TGTGCCAGTAGTCCCGGGGATGCTCCCCAGCATTTT. This sequence encodes CASSPGDAPQHF.

The chain is built from TRBV7-9 and TRBJ1-3; TRBD1 agrees at 7 bases. The CDR3 is 18 residues long. Per germline, CDR1 SEHNR and CDR2 FQNEAQ (reference sequence). Germline trimming cut 5 bases from V and 0 bases from J; bases unmatched to any gene: 13. CDR3 in DNA: TGTGCCAGCAGCAAAGGATATAGGGACAGTAGCTCTGGAAACACCATATATTTT. This codes for CASSKGYRDSSSGNTIYF. Using reference TRBV7-9 and TRBJ1-3 for the parts outside the CDR3, the full variable domain is DTGVSQNPRHKITKRGQNVTFRCDPISEHNRLYWYRQTLGQGPEFLTYFQNEAQLEKSRLLSDRFSAERPKGSFSTLEIQRTEQGDSAMYLCASSKGYRDSSSGNTIYFGEGSWLTVV.

The chain's CDR3 is CASSQDVQGEAFF. The CDR3 DNA is TGCGCCAGCAGCCAAGATGTACAGGGTGAAGCTTTCTTT. The J gene is TRBJ1-1, the V gene TRBV4-3, with D maybe TRBD1 (6 bases). V shed 0 bases and J shed 7 bases, with 9 bases lying between them. The CDR3 length is 13 residues. CDR1 and CDR2 (germline): LGHNA, YSLEER.

V and J are TRBV5-1 and TRBJ2-1; TRBD1 agrees at 9 bases. The V segment lost 0 bases and the J segment 6 bases; nucleotides outside the gene matches: 1. Germline lookup yields CDR1 SGHRS and CDR2 YFSETQ. This CDR3 has 14 amino acids. CDR3 protein: CASSLGGQGNEQFF. CDR3 coding DNA: TGCGCCAGCAGCTTGGGGGGACAGGGCAATGAGCAGTTCTTC.

The chain joins TRBV7-6 to TRBJ2-4; a possible D gene is TRBD1 (6 bases). This CDR3 spans 15 amino acids. Per germline, CDR1 SGHVS and CDR2 FNYEAQ. V lost 5 bases, J lost 9 bases, and 20 bases lay in between. The CDR3 protein is CASSPYSRGLGIQYF. CDR3 in DNA: TGTGCCAGCAGCCCCTATAGTAGGGGGTTAGGCATTCAGTACTTC. The full variable domain, its missing parts supplied by reference TRBV7-6 and TRBJ2-4, is GAGVSQSPRYKVTKRGQDVALRCDPISGHVSLYWYRQALGQGPEFLTYFNYEAQQDKSGLPNDRFSAERPEGSISTLTIQRTEQRDSAMYRCASSPYSRGLGIQYFGAGTRLSVL.

J is TRBJ2-7 and V is TRBV5-8, with D perhaps matching TRBD1 (6 bases). CDR3 length: 14 amino acids. Germline CDR1 and CDR2: SGHTS and YDEGEE. The V end lost 5 bases, the J end lost 3 bases, and 15 bases lay between the germline ends. Here the CDR3 reads CASRDTRGNYEQYF. The CDR3, as DNA: TGTGCCAGCAGGGATACCAGGGGTAACTACGAGCAGTACTTC.

This chain links TRBV12-5 with TRBJ2-3; 9 bases fit TRBD1. The CDR3 runs 12 residues. Germline V gives CDR1 LGHNT, CDR2 FRNRAP. V lost 6 bases and J lost 7; bases outside the gene matches: 2. This CDR3 is CASGQGANTQYF. DNA of the CDR3: TGTGCTAGTGGACAGGGGGCGAATACGCAGTATTTT.

The chain carries TRBV28 and TRBJ2-1; 14 bases align to TRBD2. Germline V gives CDR1 MDHEN, CDR2 SYDVKM. The CDR3 has 16 residues. V shed 3 bases, J shed 8 bases, and the junction held 6 bases outside the gene matches. The CDR3 loop reads CASSFAGTSGSDEQFF. CDR3 in DNA: TGTGCCAGCAGTTTCGCCGGGACTAGCGGGAGTGATGAGCAGTTCTTC.

This clone showed up just once. The rearrangement joins TRBV5-6 to TRBJ1-2, with 10 bases matching TRBD1. V lost 2 bases and J lost 7; bases outside the gene matches: 11. The CDR3 extends over 16 amino acids. CDR1 and CDR2 from the germline V gene are SGHDT and YYEEEE. This chain's CDR3 is CASSFLGTGVQGGYTF. The CDR3 DNA reads TGTGCCAGCAGCTTCCTCGGGACAGGGGTTCAGGGTGGCTACACCTTC.

This chain uses TRBV19 with TRBJ1-1; no reliable D call. Trimming took 3 bases from V and 2 from J, leaving 16 bases between them. The germline gives CDR1 LNHDA, CDR2 SQIVND (reference sequence). The CDR3 loop spans 16 amino acids. The CDR3 loop reads CASSIFLAGRNTEAFF. Written as DNA, the CDR3 is TGTGCCAGTAGTATCTTTCTAGCGGGGAGAAACACTGAAGCTTTCTTT.

The chain combines TRBV30 with TRBJ2-1; D perhaps matches TRBD2 (6 bases). This CDR3 region has 13 residues. Looked up from germline, CDR1 is GTSNPN and CDR2 is SVGIG (reference sequence). V was pared by 0 bases and J by 8 bases, with 11 bases between. The CDR3 loop reads CAWSVGSRDEQFF. CDR3 nucleotides: TGTGCCTGGAGTGTCGGGAGCAGGGATGAGCAGTTCTTC.

In its sample, this clone was seen once. The gene calls are TRBV28 and TRBJ2-7; D may be TRBD1 (6 bases). The CDR3 consists of 14 residues. Trimming took off 3 bases at V and 7 bases at J, with 16 bases between the two ends. The germline V gene has CDR1 MDHEN and CDR2 SYDVKM. CDR3 region: CASSLGQISLEQYF. The CDR3 region has the DNA TGTGCCAGCAGTTTGGGACAAATCTCCCTTGAGCAGTACTTC.

V gene TRBV11-2 combines with J gene TRBJ1-4; D uncertain. Germline values: CDR1 SGHAT, CDR2 FQNNGV. V lost 7 bases and J lost 5, with 11 bases in between. The CDR3 contains 13 residues. CDR3 amino acids: CASTSGRNEKLFF. The CDR3, as DNA: TGTGCCAGCACCTCAGGAAGGAATGAAAAACTGTTTTTT.